Here is one T cell receptor (beta chain) with its context. The data originate from a study of CD8+CD57+ T cells in acquired aplastic anemia. CDR3 and TCR beta VDJ profiling relied on genomic DNA as the template. TCRdb passed the reads through MiXCR, listing each CDR3 protein once. The repertoire holds hundreds of thousands of distinct CDR3 sequences, with around a third as singletons. The CDR3 extends over 13 amino acids. Germline assignment: CDR1 SEHNR and CDR2 FQNEAQ (reference sequence). Trimming stripped 6 bases from V and 6 bases from J, with 15 bases between. It was patients with CD8+CD57+ cell expansion by flow cytometry who were chosen for sequencing.

This chain uses TRBV7-9 with TRBJ2-7; D may be TRBD1 (6 bases). Input material: sorted CD4+, CD8+, or CD8+CD57+ T cells (not recorded which) from PBMCs. This TCR was recovered from a human donor with aplastic anemia. The DNA for the CDR3 is TGTGCCAGCAGTGGGGGCCTCCCGTCCGAGCAGTACTTC. It is translated as CASSGGLPSEQYF.